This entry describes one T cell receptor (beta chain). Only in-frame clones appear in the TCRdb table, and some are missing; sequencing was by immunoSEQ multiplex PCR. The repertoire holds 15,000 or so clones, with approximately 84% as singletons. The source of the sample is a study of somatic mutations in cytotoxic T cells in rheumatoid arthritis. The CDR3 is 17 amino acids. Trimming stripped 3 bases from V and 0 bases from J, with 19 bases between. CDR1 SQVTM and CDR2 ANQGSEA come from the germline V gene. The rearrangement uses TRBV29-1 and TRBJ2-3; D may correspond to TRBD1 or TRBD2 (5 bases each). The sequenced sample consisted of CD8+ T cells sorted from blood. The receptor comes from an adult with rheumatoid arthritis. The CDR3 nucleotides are TGCAGCGTTGACGGGGCCGATCCCCCAACTAGCACAGATACGCAGTATTTT. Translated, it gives CSVDGADPPTSTDTQYF.